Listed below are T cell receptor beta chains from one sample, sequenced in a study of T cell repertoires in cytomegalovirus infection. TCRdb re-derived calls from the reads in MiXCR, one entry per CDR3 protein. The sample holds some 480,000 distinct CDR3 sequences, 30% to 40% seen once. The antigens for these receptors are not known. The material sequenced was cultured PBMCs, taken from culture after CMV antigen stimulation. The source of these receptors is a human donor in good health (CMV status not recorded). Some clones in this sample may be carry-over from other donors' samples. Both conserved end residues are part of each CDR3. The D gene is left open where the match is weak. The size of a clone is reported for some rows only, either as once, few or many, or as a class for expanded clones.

TGCGCCAGCAGCTTGGTTTTCCCAGCAGGGCGCGGTGGCACTGAAGCTTTCTTT,CASSLVFPAGRGGTEAFF,NA,NA,TRBJ1-1,TRBV5-1
TGTGCCAGTAGTATGGGTACAACAGGGTACAATCAGCCCCAGCATTTT,CASSMGTTGYNQPQHF,few,NA,TRBJ1-5,TRBV19
TGTGCCAGCAGCTTAGGGGTCCGGGGGACGGGCACTGAAGCTTTCTTT,CASSLGVRGTGTEAFF,many,NA,TRBJ1-1,TRBV7-2
TGTGCCAGCAGTTACTCCGGACAGTATAGCAATCAGCCCCAGCATTTT,CASSYSGQYSNQPQHF,NA,NA,TRBJ1-5,TRBV6-2/TRBV6-3
TGTGCCAGCAGCTTAAATAGCCTAGCGTCTAGCACAGATACGCAGTATTTT,CASSLNSLASSTDTQYF,NA,NA,TRBJ2-3,TRBV7-8
TGTGCCAGCAGCTTCCGGGCCCCTAATTCACCCCTCCACTTT,CASSFRAPNSPLHF,NA,NA,TRBJ1-6,TRBV7-9
TGTGCCAGCAGGGAACAGGGGGGTGGGGATACGCAGTATTTT,CASREQGGGDTQYF,many,TRBD1,TRBJ2-3,TRBV7-2
TGCGCCAGCAGCCAAGACCGTGAGCAGTTCTTC,CASSQDREQFF,NA,NA,TRBJ2-1,TRBV4-1
TGTGCCAGCAACCGGGACGAGAAACGCTACACCTTC,CASNRDEKRYTF,few,NA,TRBJ1-2,TRBV6-1
TGTGCCAGCAGTTTATCGCTTCCTAGCGGTGGGACCTACGAGCAGTACTTC,CASSLSLPSGGTYEQYF,NA,TRBD2,TRBJ2-7,TRBV27
TGTGCCAGCAGCTTAGCCAGGACAGGGTACGGTGAGCAGTTCTTC,CASSLARTGYGEQFF,few,TRBD1,TRBJ2-1,TRBV7-8
TGTGCCAGCAGCCCGCGACAGCTTGAAGCTTTCTTT,CASSPRQLEAFF,NA,NA,TRBJ1-1,TRBV7-9
TGTGCCAGCAGCTTAGTTGGCGGGAGGGAAGATACGCAGTATTTT,CASSLVGGREDTQYF,NA,TRBD2,TRBJ2-3,TRBV11-2
TGTGCCAGTGAGGGGGCTCTCGGGAATTCACCCCTCCACTTT,CASEGALGNSPLHF,few,TRBD1,TRBJ1-6,TRBV19
TGTGCCAGCAGTGAAGGGACGGTCTATGGCTACACCTTC,CASSEGTVYGYTF,few,NA,TRBJ1-2,TRBV6-2/TRBV6-3
TGTGCCAGCAGTGATTTCGCCCACCAGGATGAAAAACTGTTTTTT,CASSDFAHQDEKLFF,NA,NA,TRBJ1-4,TRBV6-1
TGTGCCAGCAGCCCAGGACAGGGCCTACGCTATGGCTACACCTTC,CASSPGQGLRYGYTF,NA,TRBD1,TRBJ1-2,TRBV7-8
TGTGCCAGCAGTGAATCTAGACAGGCGAGAAGTGGCACCGGGGAGCTGTTTTTT,CASSESRQARSGTGELFF,few,NA,TRBJ2-2,TRBV25-1
TGCAGTGCTGGCAGGGGAATAGCGGTTACAGATACGCAGTATTTT,CSAGRGIAVTDTQYF,NA,NA,TRBJ2-3,TRBV20-1
TGTGCCAGCAGCCATATACATGGCTACACCTTC,CASSHIHGYTF,few,NA,TRBJ1-2,TRBV7-9
TGTGCCAGTAGTAGCACGGGGGGCGGGCAGCCCCAGCATTTT,CASSSTGGGQPQHF,few,NA,TRBJ1-5,TRBV19
TGTGCTAGTGGCAGTGGACAAATCAATCAGCCCCAGCATTTT,CASGSGQINQPQHF,NA,NA,TRBJ1-5,TRBV12-5
TGTGCCAGCAGCTCGGACAGGATTAACTATGGCTACACCTTC,CASSSDRINYGYTF,NA,TRBD1,TRBJ1-2,TRBV7-2